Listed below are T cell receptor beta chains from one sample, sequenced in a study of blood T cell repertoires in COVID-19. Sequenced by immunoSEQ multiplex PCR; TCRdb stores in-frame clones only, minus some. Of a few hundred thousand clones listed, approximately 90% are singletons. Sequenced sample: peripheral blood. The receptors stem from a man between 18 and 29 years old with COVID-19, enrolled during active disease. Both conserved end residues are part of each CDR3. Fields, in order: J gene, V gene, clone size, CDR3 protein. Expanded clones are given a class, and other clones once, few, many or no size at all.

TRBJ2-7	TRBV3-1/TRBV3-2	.	CASSQSSGNHEQYF
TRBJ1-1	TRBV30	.	CAWSQGLGTEAFF
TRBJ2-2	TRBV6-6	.	CASRSPSGQNTGELFF
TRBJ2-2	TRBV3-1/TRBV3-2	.	CASSQDRYKGATGELFF
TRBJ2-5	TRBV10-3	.	CAISSGQDQETQYF
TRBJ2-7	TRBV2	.	CASSEPTGDSSYEQYF
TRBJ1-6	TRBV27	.	CASSLGHSGWGSPLHF
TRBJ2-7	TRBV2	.	CASRNRDRDVYEQYF
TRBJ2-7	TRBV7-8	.	CASSLTGGYEQYF
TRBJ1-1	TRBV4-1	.	CASSQGGTGISTEAFF
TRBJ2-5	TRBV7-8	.	CASSSTRTSRETQYF
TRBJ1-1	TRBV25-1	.	CASSNTGYTEAFF
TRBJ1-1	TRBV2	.	CASSERGNTEAFF
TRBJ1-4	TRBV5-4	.	CASSLSGGRNEKLFF
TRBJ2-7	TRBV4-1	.	CASSPPGLLSYEQYF
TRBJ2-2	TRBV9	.	CASSDKNNRWTGELFF
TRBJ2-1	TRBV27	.	CAIRGSGRPEQFF
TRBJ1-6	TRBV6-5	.	CASNMDRSNSPLHF
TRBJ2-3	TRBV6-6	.	CASSYSKRRQDDTQYF
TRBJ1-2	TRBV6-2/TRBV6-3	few	CASSHRGSIYGYTF
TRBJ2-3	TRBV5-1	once	CASTFARGGATDTQYF
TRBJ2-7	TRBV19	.	CASSTDRVSREQYF
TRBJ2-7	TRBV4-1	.	CASSQGPSGHYEQYF
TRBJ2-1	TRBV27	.	CASKFFAGGAVNEQFF
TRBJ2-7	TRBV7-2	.	CASSEGVGSYEQYF
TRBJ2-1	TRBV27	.	CASSRQGVSSYNEQFF
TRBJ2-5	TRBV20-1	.	CSASSSGGRETQYF
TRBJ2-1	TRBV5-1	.	CASSLETLAYNEQFF
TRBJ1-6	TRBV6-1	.	CASSEAAGLTYNSPLHF
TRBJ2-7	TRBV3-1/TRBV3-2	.	CASSPRWTQRRAEQYF
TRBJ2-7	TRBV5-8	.	CASRPTGTYEQYF
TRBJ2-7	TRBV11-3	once	CASSSRGTPYEQYF
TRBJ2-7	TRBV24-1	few	CATSDHIAGTVHEQYF
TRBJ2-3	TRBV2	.	CASSRWTSGVSTDTQYF
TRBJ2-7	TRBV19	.	CASSPRTSGNSYEQYF
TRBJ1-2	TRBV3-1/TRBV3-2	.	CASSQGNEHPFYPGYTF
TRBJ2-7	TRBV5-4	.	CASSPPPGQASYEQYF
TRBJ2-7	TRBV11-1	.	CASGTGGAYEQYF
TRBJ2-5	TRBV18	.	CASSGTSVETQYF
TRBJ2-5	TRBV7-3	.	CASSLTPGLGETQYF
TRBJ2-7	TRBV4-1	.	CASSQTTGAHEQYF
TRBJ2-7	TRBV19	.	CASSTTRTGSPSYEQYF
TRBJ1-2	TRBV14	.	CASSRPSLGGAYGYTF
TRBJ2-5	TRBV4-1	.	CASSQETGTTGETQYF
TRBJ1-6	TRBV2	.	CASTIKGASWNNSPLHF
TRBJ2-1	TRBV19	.	CASSIDGRGANEQFF
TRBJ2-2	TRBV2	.	CASRFSTGELFF
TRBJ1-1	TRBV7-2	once	CASRGGRVNTEAFF
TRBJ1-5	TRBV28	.	CASSQTGGSNQPQHF
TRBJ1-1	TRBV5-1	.	CASSYDRQETEAFF